This T cell receptor beta chain was sequenced for a study of cytomegalovirus exposure and HLA in healthy donors. With 10 bases removed from V and 2 bases from J, the gap between germline ends came to 17 bases. The CDR3 is 14 residues long. The V gene's germline CDR1 is LNHDA and CDR2 SQIVND (reference sequence). Amplification used 60 Vbeta primers and 13 Jbeta primers. TCRdb's table, derived via immunoSEQ multiplex PCR, lists solely in-frame clones and lacks some. The repertoire table contains some 130,000 clones. Concerning this clone itself: Its antigen is unidentified.

The study's findings and limits: Researchers reported that a few CMV-associated chains were confirmed in vitro as CMV antigen-specific. When the data were analyzed later, several of the most significant clusters appeared to be linked to common viral pathogens.

Sequences were obtained from PBMCs. The chain joins TRBV19 to TRBJ1-2; tentative D call: TRBD1 (5 bases). The clonotype originates from a woman aged 40-49 years in good health and CMV-seronegative. CDR3 residues: CATFRDSGNYGYTF. The CDR3 DNA sequence: TGTGCCACATTCCGGGACTCGGGCAACTATGGCTACACCTTC. The full variable domain, rest sourced from reference TRBV19 and TRBJ1-2, is DGGITQSPKYLFRKEGQNVTLSCEQNLNHDAMYWYRQDPGQGLRLIYYSQIVNDFQKGDIAEGYSVSREKKESFPLTVTSAQKNPTAFYLCATFRDSGNYGYTFGSGTRLTVV.